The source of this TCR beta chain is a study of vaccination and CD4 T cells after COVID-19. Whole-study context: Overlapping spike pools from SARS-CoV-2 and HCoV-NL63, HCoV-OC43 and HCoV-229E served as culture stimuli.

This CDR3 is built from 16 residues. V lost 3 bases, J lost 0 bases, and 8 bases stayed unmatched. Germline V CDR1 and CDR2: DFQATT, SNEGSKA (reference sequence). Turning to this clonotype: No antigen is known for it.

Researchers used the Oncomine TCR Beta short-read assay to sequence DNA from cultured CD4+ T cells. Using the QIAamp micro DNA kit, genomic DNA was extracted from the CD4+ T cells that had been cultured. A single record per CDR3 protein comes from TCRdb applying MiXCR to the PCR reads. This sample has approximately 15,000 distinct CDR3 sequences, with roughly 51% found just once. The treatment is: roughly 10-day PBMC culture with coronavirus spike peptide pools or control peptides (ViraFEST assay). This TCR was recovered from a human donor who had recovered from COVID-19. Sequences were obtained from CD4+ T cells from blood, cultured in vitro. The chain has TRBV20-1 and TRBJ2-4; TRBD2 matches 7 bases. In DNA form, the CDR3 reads TGCAGTGCTAGGGAAGCAGAGCGGGGAGCCAAAAACATTCAGTACTTC. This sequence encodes CSAREAERGAKNIQYF.